This TCR beta chain derives from a study of cytomegalovirus exposure and HLA in healthy donors. Details on this clone: Its antigen is not identified.

Notes on the study in general: It was 164 TCR beta chains that were listed as cytomegalovirus-associated. CMV serostatus stood as the only immune exposure information on hand. The classifier reportedly diagnosed cytomegalovirus status with high specificity and sensitivity. Productive rates of about 87% or about 30% were seen for most TCR beta V segments in an earlier analysis.

CDR3 length: 13 amino acids. From germline, CDR1 is SGHRS and CDR2 YFSETQ. The V gene end was trimmed by 0 bases and the J gene end by 7 bases; junction bases not matched to a gene: 0. Researchers ran the PCR with 60 Vbeta and 13 Jbeta primers. The table came from immunoSEQ multiplex PCR; TCRdb's copy has only in-frame clones and leaves some out. The sample yields about 120,000 clones, 74% seen once. The chain joins TRBV5-1 to TRBJ1-2, with 10 bases that match TRBD1. Sequenced input: PBMCs. The clonotype was recovered from a woman in her forties in good health and CMV-seropositive. DNA of the CDR3: TGCGCCAGCAGCTTGGGGACAGGGGGTGGCTACACCTTC. As protein: CASSLGTGGGYTF.